This T cell receptor beta chain was profiled in a study of identifying expanded T cells in peripheral blood. Clones were sequenced by immunoSEQ multiplex PCR, and TCRdb holds only the in-frame ones, with some missing. The sample comprises under 150,000 clones, around 84% of which are singletons, and 3% to 4% rests with the top ten. The germline V and J ends were trimmed by 2 bases and 9 bases, with 14 bases remaining between them. Germline V gene data show CDR1 as MRHNA and CDR2 as SNTAGT. The CDR3 covers 14 residues. This TCR was recovered from a person aged 18-69 years in good health. Sequenced material: blood. This rearrangement joins TRBV6-4 to TRBJ2-1, with D perhaps matching TRBD1 (7 bases). Here the CDR3 reads CASSDTDREAEQFF. CDR3 bases: TGTGCCAGCAGTGACACCGACAGGGAGGCTGAGCAGTTCTTC.